These 9 T cell receptor beta chains share one sample of origin, sequenced in a study of T cell repertoires and Cas9 in healthy adults. Repertoires were generated with immunoSEQ multiplex PCR, while TCRdb's copy carries only in-frame clones and drops some. The sample carries 20,000 to 25,000 clones, roughly 90% recorded once. Source material: CD4+ effector T cells (CD127+, CD25-, CD137-, CD154-) from PBMCs; culture status not recorded. Source of these receptors: a human donor in good health.

This clone was recorded only once. J is TRBJ2-6 and V is TRBV19; no clear D gene. Trimming took 4 bases from V and 0 from J, leaving 7 bases between them. Germline V gene sequence: CDR1 LNHDA, CDR2 SQIVND (reference sequence). This CDR3 is 15 amino acids long. The CDR3 here is CASSTISSGANVLTF. CDR3 sequence (DNA): TGTGCCAGTAGTACTATCTCCTCTGGGGCCAACGTCCTGACTTTC.

This sequence joins TRBV4-1 and TRBJ1-4; 9 bases match TRBD1. The V and J ends lost 6 bases and 8 bases, in that order; junction bases with no gene match: 7. The CDR3 runs to 14 residues. Germline V gene lookup returns CDR1 MGHRA and CDR2 YSYEKL. CDR3 in amino acids: CASSSGTGQEKLFF. The CDR3 DNA is TGCGCCAGCAGTTCCGGGACAGGGCAGGAAAAACTGTTTTTT.

V gene TRBV11-2 combines with J gene TRBJ1-1, with no clear D. CDR3 length: 13 amino acids. Germline-derived CDR1 and CDR2 are SGHAT and FQNNGV. Trimming shortened V by 1 base and J by 11 bases, and 14 bases separated the two germline ends. The CDR3 loop reads CASSLGFRAGAFF. In DNA form, the CDR3 reads TGTGCCAGCAGCTTAGGCTTCCGGGCTGGGGCTTTCTTT.

The chain recombines TRBV5-1 with TRBJ1-6; D not resolved. V lost 0 bases, J lost 7 bases, and 14 bases lay in between. Looked up from germline, CDR1 is SGHRS and CDR2 is YFSETQ. CDR3 length equals 16 residues. CDR3 nucleotides: TGCGCCAGCAGCTTGGGGCTGTCTCTCGCGAATTCACCCCTCCACTTT. This sequence encodes CASSLGLSLANSPLHF.

Comment on this clone: Within the sample, other DNA sequences also encode this same CDR3. The V and J genes are TRBV30 and TRBJ2-1; 8 bases align to TRBD2. This CDR3 comprises 14 residues. The germline V gene encodes CDR1 GTSNPN and CDR2 SVGIG (reference sequence). Unmatched junction bases numbered 7, after V lost 1 base and J lost 8 bases. CDR3 loop: CAWSGRGGRDEQFF. CDR3 DNA: TGTGCCTGGAGTGGTCGGGGGGGGCGCGATGAGCAGTTCTTC.

V gene TRBV15 combines with J gene TRBJ1-1, with a weak D call TRBD1 (5 bases). CDR3 size: 13 residues. Per germline, CDR1 LNHNV and CDR2 YYDKDF (reference sequence). The V and J ends lost 0 bases and 5 bases respectively, with 7 bases between them. The CDR3 loop reads CATSRDRGTEAFF. The CDR3 nucleotides are TGTGCCACCAGCAGAGATAGGGGAACTGAAGCTTTCTTT.

The CDR3 is CASSPPAAFF. The DNA of the CDR3 is TGTGCCAGCAGCCCACCGGCGGCTTTCTTT. J is TRBJ1-1 and V is TRBV13; D ambiguous. The germline V gene has CDR1 PRHDT and CDR2 FYEKMQ (reference sequence). V was trimmed by 5 bases and J by 11 bases, leaving 9 bases between them. The CDR3 sequence is 10 residues long.

This rearrangement joins TRBV19 to TRBJ2-3; D perhaps matches TRBD2 (5 bases). From germline, CDR1 is LNHDA and CDR2 SQIVND (reference sequence). The V and J ends lost 0 bases and 3 bases respectively, with 10 bases between them. This CDR3 is built from 15 residues. CDR3 in amino acids: CASSIDDWRTDTQYF. The CDR3 DNA follows: TGTGCCAGTAGTATAGATGACTGGAGGACAGATACGCAGTATTTT.

The chain uses TRBV19 and TRBJ1-5; D might be TRBD1 (5 bases). CDR3 size: 13 residues. Germline loops: CDR1 LNHDA, CDR2 SQIVND (reference sequence). V lost 4 bases, J lost 5 bases, and 9 bases lay in between. The CDR3 region has the DNA TGTGCCAGTAGTAGGGGCAGGGATCAGCCCCAGCATTTT. Translation: CASSRGRDQPQHF.